This T cell receptor beta chain was captured in a study of regulatory T cells in long-lasting Graves disease. Overall study findings and caveats: Sampling was limited to peripheral blood rather than thyroid tissue. Relative to new patients (roughly 970), persistent patients exhibited greater sharing of public clonotypes (about 3,000). Favored usage of TRBV28, TRBJ1-2 and TRBJ2-5 was recorded in persistent disease.

Germline V gene lookup returns CDR1 MNHEY and CDR2 SVGEGT. CDR3 length: 14 amino acids. V dropped 6 bases and J dropped 1 base, with 12 bases sitting between them. Sequencing libraries for TCR beta were prepared with iRepertoire HTBI primers and Arm-PCR of CDR3 regions. Via MiXCR, TCRdb re-called the multiplex PCR reads, giving one row per CDR3 protein. This sample has 350,000 to 400,000 distinct CDR3 sequences, with roughly 15% found just once. To note about this clonotype: The antigen is not known.

The time point is: newly diagnosed GD, antithyroid drugs for less than 3 months. PBMC RNA was the source of the TCR library. This TCR was sampled from a female donor with Graves disease. The source was peripheral blood mononuclear cells (PBMCs), collected at new diagnosis, from a patient treated with antithyroid drugs. The V and J genes are TRBV6-2 or TRBV6-3 and TRBJ1-1; D might be TRBD1 (6 bases). The CDR3 protein is CASRTTGWNTEAFF. CDR3 in DNA: TGTGCCAGCAGAACCACAGGGTGGAACACTGAAGCTTTCTTT.